A selection of T cell receptor beta chains follows, all from one sample in a study of blood T cell repertoires in COVID-19. Profiled with immunoSEQ multiplex PCR; TCRdb holds only in-frame clones, not every one. Of around 100,000 clones listed, 85% were seen once; the top ten hold roughly an eighth. The sequenced material came from peripheral blood. The receptors were gathered from a man aged 45-60 years with active or convalescent COVID-19. CDR3s include the opening cysteine and the closing phenylalanine or tryptophan.

TRBV9,TRBJ2-7,CASSVSQGHYEQYF
TRBV6-5,TRBJ1-6,CASRTENNSPLHF
TRBV19,TRBJ1-3,CASSPSRAYGNTIYF
TRBV4-1,TRBJ1-1,CASSEYREMNTEAFF
TRBV7-9,TRBJ2-3,CASSTRGMAWRNRTDTQYF
TRBV11-3,TRBJ2-5,CASSLAGQGQETQYF
TRBV25-1,TRBJ2-1,CASTGTGGSYNEQFF
TRBV6-1,TRBJ2-7,CASSEVNSLVTYEQYF
TRBV24-1,TRBJ2-2,CATSDWGLAGNTGELFF
TRBV27,TRBJ2-2,CASSPWTGDTGELFF
TRBV2,TRBJ1-5,CASTQTWGVGEPQHF
TRBV14,TRBJ2-1,CASSQIYSGLAGRFTFRDEQFF
TRBV10-3,TRBJ2-3,CAIARGVGRDTQYF
TRBV7-7,TRBJ2-5,CASSLSQEETQYF
TRBV19,TRBJ2-7,CASSTPNGRYSYEQYF
TRBV4-1,TRBJ2-1,CASSQELRGNEQFF
TRBV12-3/TRBV12-4,TRBJ2-5,CASSFSLWTQYF
TRBV6-5,TRBJ2-3,CASSPGETQYF
TRBV30,TRBJ2-1,CAWSGGTSGRGSSYNEQFF
TRBV30,TRBJ2-3,CAWSRLAGGQYF
TRBV6-5,TRBJ2-3,CASSTYRVTDTQYF
TRBV10-2,TRBJ1-6,CASSVRGEDSPLHF
TRBV5-1,TRBJ2-5,CASAPGLAGGPLETQYF
TRBV24-1,TRBJ1-2,CATSDPVGYTF
TRBV19,TRBJ2-4,CASSPRTAGPLAKNIQYF
TRBV19,TRBJ2-7,CASSTDRGDSYEQYF
TRBV2,TRBJ2-7,CASSRTPTPWEQYF